This TCR beta chain was captured by sequencing in a study of Ad26.COV2.S vaccination and SARS-CoV-2 variants. Treatment meaning: some 20 received Ad26.COV2.S at low or high dose, single or two shots; about five received placebo; per-sample allocation not given. Sampling happened 63 days after the first vaccine or placebo injection. This person who donated was an adult of 18-55 years in Boston. Assay: immunoSEQ multiplex PCR; the TCRdb copy retains only in-frame clones and omits some. Here the sample spans roughly 330,000 clones, about 90% being singletons. Germline CDR1 GTSNPN, CDR2 SVGIG (reference sequence). This CDR3 is built from 12 residues.

V gene TRBV30 combines with J gene TRBJ1-2; possible D gene TRBD1, 6 bases. The specimen was peripheral blood, collected in a trial of Ad26.COV2.S vaccine versus placebo. The source of this sequence is a person aged 18-65 years who received the Ad26.COV2.S COVID-19 vaccine or a placebo. CDR3 nucleotides: TGTGCTGGAGCTGGACAGCCCTATGGCTACACCTTC. Its protein is CAGAGQPYGYTF.